The 15 T cell receptor beta chains below come from one sample, sequenced in a study of cytomegalovirus exposure and HLA in healthy donors. The PCR was carried out with 60 Vbeta primers and 13 Jbeta primers. Assay used: immunoSEQ multiplex PCR; TCRdb lists only in-frame clones, some missing. The sample has 150,000 or so clones, approximately 81% seen once. The sample consisted of PBMCs. These receptors all come from a woman in her late teens or twenties in good health and CMV-seronegative.

In this sample, this clone turned up a few times. The chain recombines TRBV7-9 with TRBJ2-7; maybe TRBD2 (5 bases). The CDR3 has 14 residues. Looked up from germline, CDR1 is SEHNR and CDR2 is FQNEAQ (reference sequence). V lost 2 bases, J lost 0 bases, and 8 bases lay in between. The CDR3 region has the DNA TGTGCCAGCAGCTTACTCGGGGACTCCTACGAGCAGTACTTC. This translates into CASSLLGDSYEQYF.

This chain connects TRBV19 to TRBJ1-1; TRBD1 might be the D (6 bases). Germline assignment: CDR1 LNHDA and CDR2 SQIVND (reference sequence). V was trimmed by 9 bases and J by 0 bases, leaving 20 bases between them. The CDR3 has 16 residues. The CDR3 spells CASPPDSALVNTEAFF. The CDR3 region has the DNA TGTGCCAGCCCCCCGGACAGTGCGTTGGTGAACACTGAAGCTTTCTTT.

This sequence joins TRBV7-9 and TRBJ1-2; D remains ambiguous. Germline V gene data show CDR1 as SEHNR and CDR2 as FQNEAQ (reference sequence). Trimming removed 5 bases from V and 7 bases from J, with 11 bases in between. CDR3 length: 12 residues. CDR3 protein: CASSRYNFGYTF. Here the CDR3 DNA reads TGTGCCAGCAGCCGTTACAATTTTGGCTACACCTTC.

This clone was detected only once. The chain uses TRBV5-6 and TRBJ2-7, with TRBD2 identical over 7 bases. The CDR3 totals 16 residues. The V and J ends lost 1 base and 7 bases, in that order; junction bases with no gene match: 14. In germline, CDR1 is SGHDT, CDR2 YYEEEE. CDR3 nucleotides: TGTGCCAGCAGCTTGTGGTCTGCCGGACTAGTAGGGGAGCAGTACTTC. Residues: CASSLWSAGLVGEQYF.

The chain recombines TRBV5-1 with TRBJ2-3; 8 positions match TRBD1. With V trimmed by 0 bases and J by 10 bases, 10 bases remained unmatched. There are 15 residues in the CDR3. Germline lookup yields CDR1 SGHRS and CDR2 YFSETQ. The CDR3 protein is CASSLEAGGEVSQYF. DNA of the CDR3: TGCGCCAGCAGCTTGGAGGCAGGGGGCGAGGTATCGCAGTATTTT.

The chain has TRBV10-3 and TRBJ1-4, with 9 nucleotides matching TRBD1. CDR3 length: 14 residues. V lost 6 bases and J lost 8; bases outside the gene matches: 7. CDR1 and CDR2 from the germline V gene are ENHRY and SYGVKD. In nucleotides, the CDR3 is TGTGCCATCAGCGCGGGACAGGGTTACGAAAAACTGTTTTTT. This translates into CAISAGQGYEKLFF.

The chain uses TRBV18 and TRBJ2-3, with D perhaps TRBD2 (5 bases). CDR1 and CDR2 (germline): KGHSH, LQKENI. The V end lost 3 bases, the J end lost 2 bases, and 18 bases lay between the germline ends. This CDR3 region has 17 residues. CDR3 sequence reads: CASSPPPGLPSTDTQYF. CDR3 DNA sequence: TGTGCCAGCTCACCCCCTCCTGGACTCCCCTCCACAGATACGCAGTATTTT.

This sequence joins TRBV14 and TRBJ1-5; D gene unclear. With 1 base removed from V and 6 bases from J, the gap between germline ends came to 7 bases. Germline loops: CDR1 SGHDN, CDR2 FVKESK. The CDR3 is 13 amino acids. CDR3: CASSQVHGQPQHF. Written as DNA, the CDR3 is TGTGCCAGCAGCCAAGTACATGGTCAGCCCCAGCATTTT.

This chain joins TRBV11-3 and TRBJ1-2; 8 nucleotides line up with TRBD1. The CDR3 length is 13 residues. The V segment lost 5 bases and the J segment 10 bases; nucleotides outside the gene matches: 9. The germline V gene encodes CDR1 SGHNT and CDR2 YENEEA. CDR3 sequence: CASSATSGGVYTF. DNA of the CDR3: TGTGCCAGCAGCGCCACTTCAGGGGGCGTCTACACCTTC.

CDR3 nucleotides: TGTGCCAGCAGCTTGGAAGGAGCCGACATTCAGTACTTC. This gives the protein CASSLEGADIQYF. This rearrangement joins TRBV5-4 to TRBJ2-4; D is unclear. Per germline, CDR1 SGHNT and CDR2 YYREEE (reference sequence). The germline V and J ends were trimmed by 0 bases and 8 bases, with 9 bases remaining between them. The CDR3 has 13 residues.

The genes are TRBV5-4 and TRBJ1-1; D remains ambiguous. The CDR3 length is 13 residues. The germline CDR1 and CDR2 sequences are SGHNT and YYREEE (reference sequence). Trimming shortened V by 1 base and J by 1 base, and 5 bases separated the two germline ends. Here the CDR3 reads CASSLNTNTEAFF. CDR3 sequence (DNA): TGTGCCAGCAGCTTGAACACGAACACTGAAGCTTTCTTT.

This clone was detected only once. Here the CDR3 reads CASTRGDEQFF. As DNA, the CDR3 is TGTGCCAGTACACGGGGAGATGAGCAGTTCTTC. J is TRBJ2-1 and V is TRBV18, with a possible D match to TRBD2 (5 bases). Deletions cut 9 bases from V and 8 bases from J, with 11 bases between. Germline assignment: CDR1 KGHSH and CDR2 LQKENI. CDR3 size: 11 residues.

The chain links TRBV10-3 to TRBJ1-1; 8 positions agree with TRBD1. V was clipped by 10 bases and J by 3 bases; unmatched bases: 7. Germline CDR1 is ENHRY and CDR2 is SYGVKD. This CDR3 region has 13 residues. The CDR3 loop is CATVQGDDTEAFF. CDR3 DNA: TGTGCCACCGTACAGGGGGACGACACTGAAGCTTTCTTT.

The rearrangement uses TRBV7-3 and TRBJ2-3, with a possible D match to TRBD2 (5 bases). V was cut by 0 bases and J by 4 bases, with 11 bases left in between. The CDR3 spans 15 residues. The germline gives CDR1 SGHTA, CDR2 FQGTGA. Here the CDR3 DNA reads TGTGCCAGCAGCTTAACGAGGGCCCGGGCAGATACGCAGTATTTT. It translates to CASSLTRARADTQYF.

The rearrangement uses TRBV14 and TRBJ1-2, with D possibly matching TRBD1 (5 bases). The CDR3 has 15 residues. Germline assignment: CDR1 SGHDN and CDR2 FVKESK. Between the trimmed V and J ends, which lost 1 base and 6 bases, there was a span of 15 bases. The CDR3 is CASSQGKTALHGYTF. The CDR3 DNA sequence: TGTGCCAGCAGCCAAGGGAAGACAGCCCTCCATGGCTACACCTTC. The variable domain in full, with the rest retrieved from reference TRBV14 and TRBJ1-2, is EAGVTQFPSHSVIEKGQTVTLRCDPISGHDNLYWYRRVMGKEIKFLLHFVKESKQDESGMPNNRFLAERTGGTYSTLKVQPAELEDSGVYFCASSQGKTALHGYTFGSGTRLTVV.